Below, one T cell receptor beta chain is given with its context. Antigen unknown. These data are taken from a study of cytomegalovirus exposure and HLA in healthy donors. Study-wide background: The approximately 110 validation repertoires and the approximately 690 first-cohort repertoires shared a platform, a later analysis reported.

The donors were part of the validation cohort of fewer than 150 subjects. That cohort was separate from the first cohort, which comprised 700 or so subjects. Whole-study findings and limits: A list of roughly 180 TCR beta chains associated with cytomegalovirus was given. Most TCRs appeared rarely, but some public TCRs recurred in many donors.

This table comes from immunoSEQ multiplex PCR, and its TCRdb copy is limited to in-frame clones, with some not included. The sample lists 150,000 to 200,000 clones, approximately 88% occurring once. Per germline, CDR1 SNHLY and CDR2 FYNNEI. The CDR3 consists of 15 residues. V was trimmed by 4 bases and J by 5 bases, leaving 17 bases between them. The rearrangement links TRBV2 to TRBJ1-1; D is perhaps TRBD1 (5 bases). The receptor's source is a man aged 25 to 40 in good health and CMV-seropositive. The sequencing input was PBMCs. This CDR3 is CASSALTGGGTEAFF. DNA of the CDR3: TGTGCCAGCAGTGCTTTGACTGGGGGAGGGACTGAAGCTTTCTTT.